The source of this T cell receptor beta chain is a study of PD-1 blockade in classical Hodgkin lymphoma. On the study more broadly: Patients were given intravenous nivolumab, 3 mg/kg, every 2 weeks. Findings and caveats of the study: Initiation of nivolumab under 1 year after ASCT led to exclusion of patients. While CD8+ TCR diversity did not rise significantly by C4D1, CD4+ TCR diversity did. Baseline TCR diversity was reportedly lower in newly diagnosed patients than in healthy donors. It was reported as lower still in relapsed/refractory patients.

The assay was immunoSEQ multiplex PCR, and TCRdb's table has in-frame clones only and misses some. The sample comprises under 30,000 clones, about 83% of which are singletons, and just under 2.5% rests with the top ten. As regards this clone: Its antigen is currently unknown.

The patients all showed relapse after autologous stem cell transplantation, while their brentuximab vedotin exposure varied. Magnetic negative selection served to purify CD4+ T cells out of PBMCs that had been thawed. The receptor comes from a human donor with classical Hodgkin lymphoma. The source material was CD4+ T cells from blood, sampled at baseline.

Written as DNA, the CDR3 is TGTGCCAGCAGTTTCCGGGGGGCCGTCACCACAGATACGCAGTATTTT. Residues: CASSFRGAVTTDTQYF. The gene calls are TRBV27 and TRBJ2-3; TRBD2 is a possible D gene (7 bases). The ends were cut back, 3 bases at V and 2 bases at J, with 15 bases in the middle. Germline values: CDR1 MNHEY, CDR2 SMNVEV (reference sequence). The CDR3 is 16 amino acids.